This is a list of T cell receptor beta chains from one sample in a study of cytomegalovirus exposure and HLA in healthy donors. Some clones are missing from TCRdb's copy, which holds only in-frame ones; the method was immunoSEQ multiplex PCR. The sample records around 150,000 clones, around 96% being singletons. Source material: PBMCs. The receptors shown here come from a woman aged 18-29 years in good health and CMV-seronegative. The CDR3 runs from the conserved cysteine through the conserved F or W. D genes are given only for firm matches. Size is omitted from some rows. Given values are once, few, many or a class for expanded clones.

clone_size j_call d_call v_call cdr3_nt cdr3_aa
- TRBJ1-5 - TRBV6-6 TGTGCCAGCAGGGGCGACAGTAGCAATCAGCCCCAGCATTTT CASRGDSSNQPQHF
- TRBJ2-1 TRBD1 TRBV5-1 TGCGCCAGCAGCTGGGTGGACAGGGCCAATGAGCAGTTCTTC CASSWVDRANEQFF
- TRBJ2-1 - TRBV6-5 TGTGCCAGCAGTAAGTCCGGGGGCTCCTACAATGAGCAGTTCTTC CASSKSGGSYNEQFF
- TRBJ1-2 TRBD1 TRBV7-2 TGTGCCAGCAGCTTAGACACAGGGGGCGTCTACTATGGCTACACCTTC CASSLDTGGVYYGYTF
once TRBJ2-2 TRBD1 TRBV10-3 TGTGCCATCAGCGACAGGGAAGCCGGGGAGCTGTTTTTT CAISDREAGELFF
- TRBJ1-1 - TRBV6-5 TGTGCCAGCACCTTGGACGGGGTAAACACTGAAGCTTTCTTT CASTLDGVNTEAFF
- TRBJ1-6 TRBD1 TRBV19 TGTGCCACCTCCTCGGGACAGGGTCCGGCCCTCCACTTT CATSSGQGPALHF
- TRBJ2-2 TRBD2 TRBV27 TGTGCCAGCAGTTTATCCCGGACTAGCAGCGGGGAGCTGTTTTTT CASSLSRTSSGELFF
- TRBJ1-1 - TRBV18 TGTGCCAGCTCACCAGGGCAGGCGAACACTGAAGCTTTCTTT CASSPGQANTEAFF
- TRBJ2-6 TRBD2 TRBV19 TGTGCCAGTAAGGACGGGGGGGTGTCGGGTGGGGCCAACGTCCTGACTTTC CASKDGGVSGGANVLTF
- TRBJ2-3 TRBD2 TRBV4-1 TGCGCCAGCAGCCTAACTAGCGGGGGAACAGATACGCAGTATTTT CASSLTSGGTDTQYF
- TRBJ2-2 TRBD1 TRBV27 TGTGCCAGCAGTCCACAGGGGGGCGGGTCCGGGGAGCTGTTTTTT CASSPQGGGSGELFF
- TRBJ2-5 - TRBV12-5 TGTGCTAGTGGTTTCCCCGGGGAAGGGATCGGAGAGACCCAGTACTTC CASGFPGEGIGETQYF
many TRBJ2-1 TRBD1 TRBV27 TGTGCCAGCAGTTTATCCGGGACAGGGTACAATGAGCAGTTCTTC CASSLSGTGYNEQFF
- TRBJ2-3 TRBD1 TRBV5-1 TGCGCCAGCAGGTGGGGATTGGAAGGGGGCGAGGAAGATACGCAGTATTTT CASRWGLEGGEEDTQYF
- TRBJ2-3 - TRBV5-1 TGCGCCAGCAGCTTCACGAGCTGGTACACAGATACGCAGTATTTT CASSFTSWYTDTQYF
once TRBJ2-5 - TRBV11-3 TGTGCCAGCAGCTTAGATCGGGGGAGAAAGACCCAGTACTTC CASSLDRGRKTQYF
- TRBJ1-2 - TRBV7-2 TGTGCCAGCAGCCAAGGCGGGACGCGGGGCTACACCTTC CASSQGGTRGYTF
- TRBJ1-4 TRBD1 TRBV5-5 TGTGCCAGCAGCACCGGACAGGGGAGGGAAAAACTGTTTTTT CASSTGQGREKLFF
- TRBJ2-3 TRBD1 TRBV7-9 TGTGCCAGCAGCTTAGCCGGGACAGGGCTCACAGATACGCAGTATTTT CASSLAGTGLTDTQYF
once TRBJ2-3 TRBD2 TRBV28 TGTGCCAGCAGTCCCCCTAGCGGGGAGATGGATACGCAGTATTTT CASSPPSGEMDTQYF
once TRBJ2-7 - TRBV13 TGTGCCAGCAGCTTAGGCGGTTCTAGCTCCTACGAGCAGTACTTC CASSLGGSSSYEQYF
- TRBJ1-3 - TRBV19 TGTGCCAGTAGTCCCTATTACTCTGGAAACACCATATATTTT CASSPYYSGNTIYF
- TRBJ2-2 TRBD2 TRBV4-3 TGCGCCAGCAGCCAAGGGGTTCCGGGACTAGTGACTCCCGGGGAGCTGTTTTTT CASSQGVPGLVTPGELFF
once TRBJ2-3 TRBD2 TRBV2 TGTGCCAGGGTGGCTAGCGGGGGGGCAGGGGATACGCAGTATTTT CARVASGGAGDTQYF
once TRBJ1-3 TRBD1 TRBV15 TGTGCCACCAGCACAAGGACAGGGGGAAACACCATATATTTT CATSTRTGGNTIYF
- TRBJ2-5 - TRBV29-1 TGCACAACTGCTGGGGTTTCGCGGGAAGAGACCCAGTACTTC CTTAGVSREETQYF
- TRBJ1-1 - TRBV7-9 TGTGCCAGCAGCTTTGAGGGGGTACCTGAAGCTTTCTTT CASSFEGVPEAFF
- TRBJ2-2 TRBD1 TRBV7-3 TGTGCCAGCAGCCCGCAACCCTACCGGGACAGGGAGTTGTCCGGGGAGCTGTTTTTT CASSPQPYRDRELSGELFF
- TRBJ2-2 - TRBV7-9 TGTGCCAGCAGCTTAACAAACGGGGAGCTGTTTTTT CASSLTNGELFF
- TRBJ2-5 TRBD2 TRBV2 TGTGCCAGCAGTGCCGCGCGGGGGTCTGTTCAAGAGACCCAGTACTTC CASSAARGSVQETQYF
- TRBJ1-1 - TRBV7-8 TGTGCCAGCAGCGAATGGAGAGGAGGGAACTTTCACACTGAAGCTTTCTTT CASSEWRGGNFHTEAFF
few TRBJ2-7 TRBD2 TRBV5-6 TGTGCCAGCAGCTTGGCCTTGGGAGGGCCCGGGGAGCAGTACTTC CASSLALGGPGEQYF
once TRBJ1-1 - TRBV9 TGTGCCAGCAGCGTAGCCCTCGGTCGGGACACTGAAGCTTTCTTT CASSVALGRDTEAFF
- TRBJ1-1 - TRBV20-1 TGCAGTGGTGGTCGGGGGACTGAAGCTTTCTTT CSGGRGTEAFF
- TRBJ2-2 TRBD1 TRBV4-2 TGTGCCAGCAGCCAACAGACAGGGGCGACCGGGGAGCTGTTTTTT CASSQQTGATGELFF
- TRBJ2-7 TRBD1 TRBV19 TGTGCCAGTAGCGAACTCGGACAGGAGTACGAGCAGTACTTC CASSELGQEYEQYF
- TRBJ1-5 TRBD1 TRBV30 TGTGCCTGGAGTATAACAGGGGGCTATCAGCCCCAGCATTTT CAWSITGGYQPQHF
- TRBJ1-2 TRBD1 TRBV29-1 TGCAGCGTCGCGACAGGGGCCGGCTACACCTTC CSVATGAGYTF
once TRBJ2-7 - TRBV27 TGTGCCAGCAGCTTGGAGAGCTCCTACGAGCAGTACTTC CASSLESSYEQYF
- TRBJ2-3 TRBD2 TRBV5-4 TGTGCCACCCACGTGACTAGCGGGGGGGCCGAGTATTTT CATHVTSGGAEYF